This T cell receptor (beta chain) stems from a study of blood T cell repertoires in COVID-19. Study-level background: From T cells, B-cell-depleted T cells, or PBMCs came the material, which was cDNA or gDNA.

The sample holds a few counts of this clone. Assay used: immunoSEQ multiplex PCR; TCRdb lists only in-frame clones, some missing. Of 150,000 or so clones in the sample, about 83% were seen once. CDR3 size: 12 residues. V was clipped by 4 bases and J by 6 bases, with 9 bases between them. Germline CDR1 SEHNR, CDR2 FQNEAQ (reference sequence). The V gene is TRBV7-9, the J gene TRBJ1-1; D perhaps matches TRBD1 (6 bases). This clonotype originated in a man between 65 and 85 years old who had recovered from COVID-19. The specimen sequenced was peripheral blood. The CDR3 protein is CASSWYRAEAFF. DNA for the CDR3: TGTGCCAGCAGCTGGTACAGGGCTGAAGCTTTCTTT.